One sample yielded the 30 T cell receptor beta chains listed below, sequenced in a study of blood T cell repertoires in COVID-19. This table comes from immunoSEQ multiplex PCR, and its TCRdb copy is limited to in-frame clones, with some not included. The table shows 90,000 to 130,000 clones, with approximately 78% occurring only once. Sequencing was done on a sample of peripheral blood. All receptors derive from a man in his sixties or seventies with acute or convalescent COVID-19.

This rearrangement joins TRBV19 to TRBJ1-2, with TRBD1 identical over 8 bases. CDR1 is LNHDA and CDR2 is SQIVND in the germline V gene (reference sequence). The CDR3 consists of 13 residues. V lost 3 bases to trimming and J lost 4 bases; unmatched junction nucleotides: 1. CDR3 nucleotides: TGTGCCAGTAGTATCGGACAGGGCTATGGCTACACCTTC. Encoded protein: CASSIGQGYGYTF.

This clone is a singleton in its sample. V and J are TRBV7-3 and TRBJ1-6, with unresolved D. Trimming shortened V by 0 bases and J by 7 bases, and 7 bases separated the two germline ends. The CDR3 has 14 amino acids. CDR1 is SGHTA and CDR2 is FQGTGA in the germline V gene. The CDR3: CASSLTRSNSPLHF. The CDR3 coding sequence is TGTGCCAGCAGCTTAACTCGGAGCAATTCACCCCTCCACTTT.

This chain joins TRBV18 and TRBJ2-5; TRBD1 matches at 12 bases. The V gene's germline CDR1 is KGHSH and CDR2 LQKENI. With 4 bases clipped from V and 5 bases from J, the junction kept 5 bases outside the gene matches. This CDR3 contains 15 residues. CDR3 coding DNA: TGTGCCAGCTCACGGAGGGACAGGGGGCCGGAGACCCAGTACTTC. It yields the protein CASSRRDRGPETQYF.

The V gene is TRBV14, the J gene TRBJ1-2, with D tentatively TRBD1 (5 bases). CDR1 is SGHDN and CDR2 is FVKESK in the germline V gene. CDR3 length: 13 residues. The V gene lost 0 bases and the J gene lost 12 bases, with 14 bases spanning the gap. The DNA of the CDR3 is TGTGCCAGCAGCCAAGATTTGCGGCAGGGCAACACCTTC. Amino acid sequence: CASSQDLRQGNTF.

The table lists this clone with a few counts. The chain links TRBV5-8 to TRBJ2-7; TRBD1 is a possible D gene (6 bases). The CDR3 loop spans 16 amino acids. Trimming took off 0 bases at V and 6 bases at J, with 19 bases between the two ends. The V gene's germline CDR1 is SGHTS and CDR2 YDEGEE. In DNA, the CDR3 is TGTGCCAGCAGCTTGGGGTGGGGACAAAAGCTAGGCGAGCAGTACTTC. Encoded protein: CASSLGWGQKLGEQYF.

Note on this clone: The junction shows a germline mismatch at one end, possibly a read error. The genes are TRBV11-2 and TRBJ2-3; D is possibly TRBD1 (6 bases). There are 16 residues in the CDR3. In germline, CDR1 is SGHAT, CDR2 FQNNGV. The CDR3 protein is CASTLVGGGHTDTQYF. In DNA form, the CDR3 reads TGTGCCAGCACCTTAGTGGGTGGGGGCCACACAGATACGCAGTATTTT.

The rearrangement links TRBV14 to TRBJ1-6; D remains unclear. CDR1 and CDR2 (germline): SGHDN, FVKESK. V was shortened by 0 bases and J by 7 bases, with 7 bases between the two germline ends. The CDR3 contains 14 residues. The CDR3 DNA is TGTGCCAGCAGCCAAGAGGCCAGGAATTCACCCCTCCACTTT. The encoded protein is CASSQEARNSPLHF.

V usage is TRBV10-1 and J usage is TRBJ2-1; 10 nucleotides line up with TRBD2. The V segment lost 0 bases and the J segment 9 bases; nucleotides outside the gene matches: 8. This CDR3 comprises 16 residues. Germline CDR1 reads WNHNN; CDR2 reads SYGVQD (reference sequence). CDR3 sequence: CASSESFSGGYGEQFF. Here the CDR3 DNA reads TGCGCCAGCAGTGAGTCCTTTAGCGGGGGGTATGGTGAGCAGTTCTTC.

The rearrangement uses TRBV7-2 and TRBJ2-1; 8 bases align to TRBD1. The V segment lost 2 bases and the J segment 4 bases; nucleotides outside the gene matches: 10. This CDR3 contains 17 residues. CDR1 and CDR2 from the germline V gene are SGHTA and FQGNSA. The CDR3 loop reads CASSLLSVGQGYNEQFF. The DNA for the CDR3 is TGTGCCAGCAGCTTACTTTCCGTAGGACAGGGATACAATGAGCAGTTCTTC.

The gene calls are TRBV19 and TRBJ1-1; a weak D match, TRBD1 (5 bases). The germline V and J ends were trimmed by 5 bases and 3 bases, with 16 bases remaining between them. This CDR3 contains 15 residues. The germline V gene has CDR1 LNHDA and CDR2 SQIVND (reference sequence). The CDR3 spells CASSHQGAGYTEAFF. In DNA form, the CDR3 reads TGTGCCAGTAGTCATCAAGGGGCGGGGTACACTGAAGCTTTCTTT.

This chain joins TRBV9 and TRBJ2-2; 8 bases agree with TRBD2. Trimming cost V 4 bases and J 5 bases; bases outside gene matches: 13. The germline gives CDR1 SGDLS, CDR2 YYNGEE. The CDR3 length is 17 residues. Here the CDR3 reads CASSPAGGRGVTGELFF. CDR3 coding DNA: TGTGCCAGCAGCCCAGCCGGGGGGCGGGGGGTTACCGGGGAGCTGTTTTTT.

The CDR3 loop reads CSSDGGQGANQRGYTF. The CDR3, as DNA: TGCAGCTCCGACGGGGGACAGGGGGCAAACCAACGTGGCTACACCTTC. The V gene is TRBV29-1, the J gene TRBJ1-2, with 12 nucleotides matching TRBD1. The germline CDR1 and CDR2 sequences are SQVTM and ANQGSEA. The CDR3 spans 16 residues. The trim removed 8 bases at V and 7 bases at J, leaving 17 bases unmatched.

V is TRBV5-1 and J is TRBJ1-1, with D hard to call. The CDR3 has 15 amino acids. Trimming took off 5 bases at V and 2 bases at J, with 16 bases between the two ends. In germline, CDR1 is SGHRS, CDR2 YFSETQ. The CDR3 is CASSQTISGNTEAFF. The DNA of the CDR3 is TGCGCCAGCAGTCAAACCATTAGCGGTAACACTGAAGCTTTCTTT. Drawing the rest from reference TRBV5-1 and TRBJ1-1, the complete variable domain is KAGVTQTPRYLIKTRGQQVTLSCSPISGHRSVSWYQQTPGQGLQFLFEYFSETQRNKGNFPGRFSGRQFSNSRSEMNVSTLELGDSALYLCASSQTISGNTEAFFGQGTRLTVV.

The V gene is TRBV28, the J gene TRBJ2-7, with 10 bases aligning to TRBD1. CDR3 length: 16 amino acids. With V trimmed by 5 bases and J by 5 bases, 12 bases remained unmatched. The germline gives CDR1 MDHEN, CDR2 SYDVKM. This CDR3 reads CASSPPLDRGRHEQYF. In nucleotides, the CDR3 is TGTGCCAGCAGTCCACCACTCGACAGGGGGCGACACGAGCAGTACTTC.

The chain carries TRBV28 and TRBJ1-2; no reliable D call. Trimming shortened V by 7 bases and J by 4 bases, and 16 bases separated the two germline ends. Germline assignment: CDR1 MDHEN and CDR2 SYDVKM. The CDR3 has 14 amino acids. The CDR3 DNA is TGTGCCAGCACCCTTGAGGGTACTCTCTATGGCTACACCTTC. As protein: CASTLEGTLYGYTF.

The chain has TRBV9 and TRBJ1-2, with unresolved D. V lost 0 bases, J lost 1 base, and 10 bases lay in between. The germline V gene has CDR1 SGDLS and CDR2 YYNGEE. This CDR3 has 15 amino acids. Here the CDR3 reads CASSVGLRVNYGYTF. The CDR3 DNA reads TGTGCCAGCAGCGTAGGTCTGCGGGTTAACTATGGCTACACCTTC.

There are a few counts of this clone. The rearrangement uses TRBV5-4 and TRBJ1-2, with D unclear. Germline V lookup: CDR1 SGHNT, CDR2 YYREEE (reference sequence). The CDR3 loop spans 13 amino acids. The V end was cut by 0 bases, the J end by 2 bases, with 5 bases between. CDR3 loop: CASSLAGNYGYTF. The DNA for the CDR3 is TGTGCCAGCAGCTTGGCCGGGAACTATGGCTACACCTTC.

This clone was found a few times. Within the sample, other DNA sequences also encode this same CDR3. The chain couples TRBV15 to TRBJ1-1, with D maybe TRBD1 (5 bases). The CDR3 covers 14 residues. The ends were cut back, 0 bases at V and 4 bases at J, with 9 bases in the middle. The germline V gene has CDR1 LNHNV and CDR2 YYDKDF (reference sequence). In DNA, the CDR3 is TGTGCCACCAGCAGAGATTGGGGGGGCACTGAAGCTTTCTTT. Translating gives CATSRDWGGTEAFF.

This CDR3 is CAAGPGGSYEQYF. Here the CDR3 DNA reads TGTGCCGCTGGGCCGGGGGGATCCTACGAGCAGTACTTC. The chain employs TRBV6-1 and TRBJ2-7; 7 bases fit TRBD2. Germline V lookup: CDR1 MNHNS, CDR2 SASEGT. The junction had 8 bases not matched to a gene; V was cut back by 11 bases and J by 1 base. The CDR3 has 13 amino acids.

The J gene is TRBJ2-1, the V gene TRBV27; 9 bases fit TRBD2. V was clipped by 7 bases and J by 2 bases; unmatched bases: 3. Germline V gives CDR1 MNHEY, CDR2 SMNVEV (reference sequence). The CDR3 is 14 residues long. CDR3 sequence: CASISGRTYNEQFF. For the CDR3, the DNA is TGTGCCAGCATTAGCGGGAGAACCTACAATGAGCAGTTCTTC.

V is TRBV6-5 and J is TRBJ2-7, with D hard to call. The CDR3 has 14 residues. In germline, CDR1 is MNHEY, CDR2 SVGAGI. V dropped 1 base and J dropped 3 bases, with 10 bases sitting between them. This chain's CDR3 is CASSYYVGGYEQYF. The CDR3 region has the DNA TGTGCCAGCAGTTACTACGTCGGCGGCTACGAGCAGTACTTC.

The rearrangement uses TRBV19 and TRBJ2-1; 11 nucleotides align to TRBD2. The CDR3 runs to 17 residues. The germline CDR1 and CDR2 sequences are LNHDA and SQIVND (reference sequence). The junction had 18 bases not matched to a gene; V was cut back by 11 bases and J by 6 bases. The CDR3 nucleotides are TGTGCCCCAAGAACTTTGGCACTAGCGGGAGTGGGCAATGAGCAGTTCTTC. This encodes CAPRTLALAGVGNEQFF.

This clone was seen a single time. This chain connects TRBV5-4 to TRBJ2-2, with 8 bases matching TRBD1. The CDR3 has 15 residues. Germline CDR1 and CDR2: SGHNT and YYREEE (reference sequence). V lost 0 bases, J lost 6 bases, and 4 bases stayed unmatched. CDR3 coding DNA: TGTGCCAGCAGCTTGGCGCAGGGGGCCGCCGGGGAGCTGTTTTTT. Translated: CASSLAQGAAGELFF. Together with reference TRBV5-4 and TRBJ2-2, the CDR3 gives the full variable domain: ETGVTQSPTHLIKTRGQQVTLRCSSQSGHNTVSWYQQALGQGPQFIFQYYREEENGRGNFPPRFSGLQFPNYSSELNVNALELDDSALYLCASSLAQGAAGELFFGEGSRLTVL.

This chain connects TRBV27 to TRBJ1-1; 9 bases align to TRBD1. The CDR3 consists of 16 residues. With 2 bases clipped from V and 4 bases from J, the junction kept 8 bases outside the gene matches. The germline V gene encodes CDR1 MNHEY and CDR2 SMNVEV (reference sequence). The CDR3 region has the DNA TGTGCCAGCAGTTTAGAAGGACAGGGGTCGGGCACTGAAGCTTTCTTT. It translates to CASSLEGQGSGTEAFF.

This chain uses TRBV12-3 or TRBV12-4 with TRBJ1-1, with D unresolved. The CDR3 consists of 13 residues. Trimming stripped 3 bases from V and 2 bases from J, with 7 bases between. DNA for the CDR3: TGTGCCAGCAGTTTCGGGTTTAACACTGAAGCTTTCTTT. Its translation is CASSFGFNTEAFF.

This clone was recorded once. This sequence joins TRBV19 and TRBJ2-1; D perhaps matches TRBD1 (6 bases). CDR1 is LNHDA and CDR2 is SQIVND in the germline V gene (reference sequence). Trimming removed 8 bases at V and 3 bases at J, with 14 bases between. The CDR3 is made up of 14 amino acids. CDR3: CASSGQSLYNEQFF. CDR3 in DNA: TGTGCCAGTTCAGGACAGAGCCTCTACAATGAGCAGTTCTTC.

The V gene is TRBV4-2, the J gene TRBJ1-3, with D unresolved. Germline CDR1 LGHNA, CDR2 YNFKEQ. The CDR3 extends over 15 amino acids. V shed 1 base and J shed 0 bases, with 7 bases lying between them. Written as DNA, the CDR3 is TGTGCCAGCAGCCAAGGGCCTTTCTCTGGAAACACCATATATTTT. Residues: CASSQGPFSGNTIYF.

The V and J genes are TRBV27 and TRBJ2-6; tentative D call: TRBD1 (7 bases). V gave up 3 bases and J gave up 3 bases, with 18 bases separating them. CDR3 size: 18 residues. CDR1 is MNHEY and CDR2 is SMNVEV in the germline V gene (reference sequence). The CDR3 reads CASSLSGPQGGGANVLTF. As DNA, the CDR3 is TGTGCCAGCAGTTTGAGTGGACCCCAGGGGGGTGGGGCCAACGTCCTGACTTTC.

The sample holds one count of this clone. The CDR3, as DNA: TGTGCCAGTAGGTCCACCTTCCGGGGAACCGGGGAGCTGTTTTTT. This gives the protein CASRSTFRGTGELFF. The chain employs TRBV19 and TRBJ2-2; possibly TRBD2 for D (5 bases). CDR3 length: 15 residues. Trimming stripped 6 bases from V and 5 bases from J, with 16 bases between. Germline CDR1 LNHDA, CDR2 SQIVND (reference sequence).

The chain employs TRBV5-4 and TRBJ2-7; TRBD1 aligns across 7 bases. The germline V gene encodes CDR1 SGHNT and CDR2 YYREEE (reference sequence). The length of the CDR3 is 14 residues. V gave up 4 bases and J gave up 5 bases; unmatched junction bases: 9. The CDR3 sequence is CASSKITGVDEQYF. The CDR3 nucleotides are TGTGCCAGCAGCAAGATCACAGGGGTCGACGAGCAGTACTTC.